This is a list of T cell receptor beta chains from one sample in a study of CD8 T cells in ankylosing spondylitis. TCRdb itself ran the 5' RACE reads through MiXCR, one entry per CDR3 protein. This sample yields under 300,000 distinct CDR3 sequences, of which about 11% are seen a single time; 6% to 8% belongs to the top ten. Source material: blood, either unsorted or a sorted T cell fraction (not recorded which). The receptors derive from a male donor with ankylosing spondylitis or in good health (not recorded which). CDR3s include the opening cysteine and the closing phenylalanine or tryptophan. The D gene is left open where the match is weak. Size is stated for part of the rows, as once, few or many counts, or as a class when the clone is expanded.

V gene: TRBV4-2; D gene: -; J gene: TRBJ1-3; clone size: many; CDR3 DNA: TGTGCCAGCAGCCAAGTCGATGGGGAAAAGTCTGGAAACACCATATATTTT; CDR3 protein: CASSQVDGEKSGNTIYF
V gene: TRBV12-3/TRBV12-4; D gene: -; J gene: TRBJ2-5; clone size: many; CDR3 DNA: TGTGCCAGCAGGGCTAGCTCGCAGACCCAGTACTTC; CDR3 protein: CASRASSQTQYF
V gene: TRBV4-1; D gene: -; J gene: TRBJ1-6; clone size: many; CDR3 DNA: TGCGCCAGCCGCGCCGGATCCTATAATTCACCCCTCCACTTT; CDR3 protein: CASRAGSYNSPLHF
V gene: TRBV6-4; D gene: TRBD1; J gene: TRBJ2-3; clone size: -; CDR3 DNA: TGTGCCAGCAGTGACGGAGGACAGGTCACAGATACGCAGTATTTT; CDR3 protein: CASSDGGQVTDTQYF
V gene: TRBV6-5; D gene: -; J gene: TRBJ1-3; clone size: -; CDR3 DNA: TGTGCCAGCAGTCCCGCCAACAGGAAGCCTGGAAACACCATATATTTT; CDR3 protein: CASSPANRKPGNTIYF
V gene: TRBV20-1; D gene: -; J gene: TRBJ2-1; clone size: many; CDR3 DNA: TGCACCATGGGGTGGGCCGTCAACAATGAGCAGTTCTTC; CDR3 protein: CTMGWAVNNEQFF
V gene: TRBV20-1; D gene: -; J gene: TRBJ2-7; clone size: -; CDR3 DNA: TGCAGTGCTAACCGGGACAACCTATACGAGCAGTACTTC; CDR3 protein: CSANRDNLYEQYF
V gene: TRBV18; D gene: -; J gene: TRBJ1-2; clone size: -; CDR3 DNA: TGTGCCAGCTCACCACTGACCGGGGTTCATGGCTACACCTTC; CDR3 protein: CASSPLTGVHGYTF
V gene: TRBV18; D gene: TRBD1; J gene: TRBJ1-1; clone size: many; CDR3 DNA: TGTGCCAGCTCACCGACCGGGACAGGGGAGCTTTGGAGCACTGAAGCTTTCTTT; CDR3 protein: CASSPTGTGELWSTEAFF
V gene: TRBV5-1; D gene: -; J gene: TRBJ2-2; clone size: many; CDR3 DNA: TGCGCCAGCAGCTTGCCTCCAGGGAAGCTCACCGGGGAGCTGTTTTTT; CDR3 protein: CASSLPPGKLTGELFF
V gene: TRBV5-1; D gene: TRBD1; J gene: TRBJ1-1; clone size: many; CDR3 DNA: TGCGCCAGCAGGCGACAGGGGGCGGGAGCTGAAGCTTTCTTT; CDR3 protein: CASRRQGAGAEAFF
V gene: TRBV12-3/TRBV12-4; D gene: -; J gene: TRBJ1-2; clone size: many; CDR3 DNA: TGTGCCAGCAGTCAATTCTATGGCTACACCTTC; CDR3 protein: CASSQFYGYTF
V gene: TRBV19; D gene: -; J gene: TRBJ1-5; clone size: -; CDR3 DNA: TGTGCCAGTAGTACAGGTCGCAGAAATCAGCCCCAGCATTTT; CDR3 protein: CASSTGRRNQPQHF
V gene: TRBV28; D gene: TRBD2; J gene: TRBJ2-2; clone size: many; CDR3 DNA: TGTGCCAGCAGTTGGGCTACTAGCGGGAGAACCGGGGAGCTGTTTTTT; CDR3 protein: CASSWATSGRTGELFF
V gene: TRBV28; D gene: TRBD2; J gene: TRBJ2-1; clone size: few; CDR3 DNA: TGTGCCAGCAGTTTATGGACGGCGGGAGTCGAAAACAATGAGCAGTTCTTC; CDR3 protein: CASSLWTAGVENNEQFF
V gene: TRBV12-3/TRBV12-4; D gene: TRBD1; J gene: TRBJ2-7; clone size: many; CDR3 DNA: TGTGCCAGCAGTGCGCCGACAGGGTACGAGCAGTACTTC; CDR3 protein: CASSAPTGYEQYF
V gene: TRBV6-2/TRBV6-3; D gene: TRBD1; J gene: TRBJ1-1; clone size: many; CDR3 DNA: TGTGCCAGTATCGACAGGGTTCGAGCTTTCTTT; CDR3 protein: CASIDRVRAFF
V gene: TRBV25-1; D gene: -; J gene: TRBJ1-1; clone size: many; CDR3 DNA: TGTGCCACCCAGGGAACGAACACTGAAGCTTTCTTT; CDR3 protein: CATQGTNTEAFF
V gene: TRBV28; D gene: -; J gene: TRBJ1-1; clone size: -; CDR3 DNA: TGTGCCAGCAGTTTACCCGGGGTGGAATACACTGAAGCTTTCTTT; CDR3 protein: CASSLPGVEYTEAFF
V gene: TRBV7-2; D gene: -; J gene: TRBJ1-2; clone size: many; CDR3 DNA: TGTGCCAGCAGCAGGGGCCAATCTAACTATGGCTACACCTTC; CDR3 protein: CASSRGQSNYGYTF
V gene: TRBV25-1; D gene: -; J gene: TRBJ2-5; clone size: many; CDR3 DNA: TGTGCCAGCAGTGGCTACAGATTAGGGGAGACCCAGTACTTC; CDR3 protein: CASSGYRLGETQYF
V gene: TRBV7-2; D gene: TRBD2; J gene: TRBJ2-1; clone size: many; CDR3 DNA: TGTGCCAGCAGCCCTACTAGCGGGGGCTCCTACAATGAGCAGTTCTTC; CDR3 protein: CASSPTSGGSYNEQFF
V gene: TRBV12-3/TRBV12-4; D gene: -; J gene: TRBJ1-4; clone size: many; CDR3 DNA: TGTGCCAGCAGTTTCGACGGACATAATGAAAAACTGTTTTTT; CDR3 protein: CASSFDGHNEKLFF
V gene: TRBV7-3; D gene: -; J gene: TRBJ1-1; clone size: many; CDR3 DNA: TGTGCCAGCAGCTTACCTCCGCGCACTGAAGCTTTCTTT; CDR3 protein: CASSLPPRTEAFF
V gene: TRBV9; D gene: -; J gene: TRBJ2-5; clone size: many; CDR3 DNA: TGTGCCAGCAGCCCACTTGTGCAGTTCCAAGAGACCCAGTACTTC; CDR3 protein: CASSPLVQFQETQYF
V gene: TRBV5-1; D gene: TRBD1; J gene: TRBJ1-1; clone size: many; CDR3 DNA: TGCGCCAGCAGCTTGGAGGACAGGGGCCAGGTCGCGAACACTGAAGCTTTCTTT; CDR3 protein: CASSLEDRGQVANTEAFF
V gene: TRBV3-1; D gene: -; J gene: TRBJ1-2; clone size: many; CDR3 DNA: TGTGCCAGCAGCCAAGGTGGCCAGCTCTATGGCTACACCTTC; CDR3 protein: CASSQGGQLYGYTF
V gene: TRBV5-1; D gene: TRBD2; J gene: TRBJ2-1; clone size: many; CDR3 DNA: TGCGCCAGCAGCTTTTTGGTAGCGGGGGGGTTCAACAATGAGCAGTTCTTC; CDR3 protein: CASSFLVAGGFNNEQFF
V gene: TRBV29-1; D gene: -; J gene: TRBJ2-3; clone size: -; CDR3 DNA: TGCAGCGCAGGGGCACTATCAGATACGCAGTATTTT; CDR3 protein: CSAGALSDTQYF
V gene: TRBV7-9; D gene: -; J gene: TRBJ2-1; clone size: few; CDR3 DNA: TGTGCCAGCAGCTTAGGAGACTGGGTGGTAGGCAATGAGCAGTTCTTC; CDR3 protein: CASSLGDWVVGNEQFF
V gene: TRBV5-1; D gene: -; J gene: TRBJ1-2; clone size: -; CDR3 DNA: TGCGCCAGCAGCTTATCAGCCCCGTCTAACTATGGCTACACCTTC; CDR3 protein: CASSLSAPSNYGYTF
V gene: TRBV2; D gene: -; J gene: TRBJ2-1; clone size: few; CDR3 DNA: TGTGCCAGCAGGGGGGGATTTTACAATGAGCAGTTCTTC; CDR3 protein: CASRGGFYNEQFF
V gene: TRBV20-1; D gene: -; J gene: TRBJ2-1; clone size: many; CDR3 DNA: TGCAGTGCTAGACCGTCGGCAGGGGATGCTTTCTACAATGAGCAGTTCTTC; CDR3 protein: CSARPSAGDAFYNEQFF
V gene: TRBV5-1; D gene: -; J gene: TRBJ2-1; clone size: many; CDR3 DNA: TGCGCCAGCAGCTTGGCCCAGCAGGGTGGTGAGCAGTTCTTC; CDR3 protein: CASSLAQQGGEQFF
V gene: TRBV6-5; D gene: -; J gene: TRBJ1-3; clone size: few; CDR3 DNA: TGTGCCAGCAGTTACTCGTCTCGGGGTAGAGGAAACACCATATATTTT; CDR3 protein: CASSYSSRGRGNTIYF
V gene: TRBV25-1; D gene: TRBD1; J gene: TRBJ1-2; clone size: -; CDR3 DNA: TGTGCCAGCGGCCCGGGACAGACTAACTATGGCTACACCTTC; CDR3 protein: CASGPGQTNYGYTF
V gene: TRBV24-1; D gene: -; J gene: TRBJ2-4; clone size: many; CDR3 DNA: TGTGCCACCAGTGAGGACGGAACCAAAAACATTCAGTACTTC; CDR3 protein: CATSEDGTKNIQYF